The 27 T cell receptor beta chains presented below share a single source sample, sequenced in a study of T cells in Graves' hyperthyroidism and ophthalmopathy. TCR beta CDR3 regions were amplified from RNA transcripts. Carried out on the TCR CDR3, a first-round RT-PCR used the HTBI primer set. TCRdb re-analysed the multiplex PCR reads in MiXCR, keeping a single row per CDR3 protein. The sample consists of some 700,000 distinct CDR3 sequences, roughly 17% of them appearing once. Sequenced sample: blood. The receptors shown here come from a man between 45 and 60 years old with Graves' hyperthyroidism.

This clonotype was counted a few times. V usage is TRBV19 and J usage is TRBJ2-1, with a tentative D call TRBD2 (5 bases). Germline CDR1 is LNHDA and CDR2 is SQIVND (reference sequence). The CDR3 consists of 13 residues. The germline V and J ends were trimmed by 3 bases and 6 bases, with 9 bases remaining between them. CDR3 nucleotide sequence: TGTGCCAGTAGTATCCTAGCAGTCAATGAGCAGTTCTTC. Its protein is CASSILAVNEQFF. The whole variable domain, remainder taken from reference TRBV19 and TRBJ2-1, is DGGITQSPKYLFRKEGQNVTLSCEQNLNHDAMYWYRQDPGQGLRLIYYSQIVNDFQKGDIAEGYSVSREKKESFPLTVTSAQKNPTAFYLCASSILAVNEQFFGPGTRLTVL.

The DNA for the CDR3 is TGTGCCAGCAGTGATTTTACAGGGCTGCTCATGAACACTGAAGCTTTCTTT. Translated, it gives CASSDFTGLLMNTEAFF. The chain couples TRBV6-1 to TRBJ1-1; a possible D gene is TRBD1 (6 bases). The CDR3 has 17 amino acids. Trimming removed 3 bases from V and 0 bases from J, with 17 bases in between. CDR1 is MNHNS, CDR2 SASEGT, per germline.

This clonotype was detected many times. V usage is TRBV30 and J usage is TRBJ2-1; no clear D gene. V shed 6 bases and J shed 0 bases, with 15 bases lying between them. This CDR3 has 15 residues. Germline V gene lookup returns CDR1 GTSNPN and CDR2 SVGIG (reference sequence). CDR3: CACSWRGGSYNEQFF. In DNA form, the CDR3 reads TGTGCCTGTTCCTGGAGAGGCGGCTCCTACAATGAGCAGTTCTTC.

Many counts were recorded for this clonotype. The chain combines TRBV28 with TRBJ2-5; 7 bases match TRBD2. With 2 bases clipped from V and 3 bases from J, the junction kept 3 bases outside the gene matches. Germline V gene lookup returns CDR1 MDHEN and CDR2 SYDVKM. This CDR3 comprises 14 residues. The CDR3 DNA sequence: TGTGCCAGCAGTTTACGACGGGAGGAAGAGACCCAGTACTTC. Translating gives CASSLRREEETQYF.

This clonotype occurred many times. The V call is TRBV19, the J call TRBJ1-2; no clear D. The CDR3 consists of 14 residues. Germline loops: CDR1 LNHDA, CDR2 SQIVND (reference sequence). Trimming left V 5 bases short and J 2 bases short, with 12 bases between. CDR3 sequence: CASSWARSNYGYTF. CDR3 in DNA: TGTGCCAGTAGTTGGGCCAGGAGCAACTATGGCTACACCTTC.

This clonotype was detected only once. The chain recombines TRBV3-1 with TRBJ2-5; D is perhaps TRBD1 (6 bases). Germline CDR1 is LGHDT and CDR2 is YNNKEL (reference sequence). The V end was cut by 5 bases, the J end by 0 bases, with 7 bases between. This CDR3 is built from 13 residues. The CDR3 region is CASSDRYQETQYF. DNA for the CDR3: TGTGCCAGCAGCGACAGGTACCAAGAGACCCAGTACTTC.

This clonotype appeared many times. The chain carries TRBV28 and TRBJ1-3; D is possibly TRBD1 (6 bases). Germline CDR1 reads MDHEN; CDR2 reads SYDVKM. The CDR3 runs 16 residues. Trimming removed 6 bases from V and 2 bases from J, with 17 bases in between. In nucleotides, the CDR3 is TGTGCCAGCAGCGCTCTCCTAGACAGGACTGGAAACACCATATATTTT. This translates into CASSALLDRTGNTIYF.

In its sample, this clonotype was seen many times. V and J are TRBV2 and TRBJ2-7, with TRBD2 matching 13 bases. The CDR3 loop spans 15 amino acids. CDR1 SNHLY and CDR2 FYNNEI come from the germline V gene. The V and J ends lost 9 bases and 2 bases, in that order; junction bases with no gene match: 7. The CDR3 spells CASGLAGAVAYEQYF. The CDR3 DNA reads as TGTGCCAGTGGACTAGCGGGAGCCGTAGCCTACGAGCAGTACTTC.

This clonotype was detected many times. V is TRBV11-2 and J is TRBJ2-7; D tentatively fits TRBD1 or TRBD2 (5 bases each). The germline V and J ends were trimmed by 1 base and 0 bases, with 10 bases remaining between them. The CDR3 runs 15 residues. The germline gives CDR1 SGHAT, CDR2 FQNNGV. The CDR3 sequence: CASSLAEGTSYEQYF. DNA of the CDR3: TGTGCCAGCAGCTTAGCCGAAGGGACCTCCTACGAGCAGTACTTC.

The chain recombines TRBV20-1 with TRBJ2-5, with 11 bases aligning to TRBD1. The V segment lost 6 bases and the J segment 5 bases; nucleotides outside the gene matches: 8. The CDR3 consists of 14 residues. Germline V gives CDR1 DFQATT, CDR2 SNEGSKA (reference sequence). The DNA of the CDR3 is TGCAGTGCCCTACGGACAGGGGGCGTCGAGACCCAGTACTTC. Translation gives CSALRTGGVETQYF.

This clonotype was counted ten times or more. The chain couples TRBV11-2 to TRBJ2-7; D uncertain. The CDR3 consists of 13 residues. V lost 0 bases and J 6 bases, leaving 9 bases between the germline ends. Germline CDR1 is SGHAT and CDR2 is FQNNGV. The chain's CDR3 is CASSLDTRLEQYF. The CDR3, as DNA: TGTGCCAGCAGCTTAGACACCCGTCTCGAGCAGTACTTC.

This clonotype was recorded at least ten times. V and J are TRBV11-2 and TRBJ2-7; 9 bases agree with TRBD2. Looked up from germline, CDR1 is SGHAT and CDR2 is FQNNGV. Losses at the gene ends were 4 bases for V and 0 bases for J; bases not matched to a gene: 10. This CDR3 has 17 amino acids. In DNA, the CDR3 is TGTGCCAGCAGCTCCGGTCGAGGTAGCGGGAGCTCCTACGAGCAGTACTTC. Translated: CASSSGRGSGSSYEQYF.

The chain combines TRBV20-1 with TRBJ1-4; the match to TRBD1 covers 7 bases. V was clipped by 1 base and J by 7 bases; unmatched bases: 9. CDR1 and CDR2 from the germline V gene are DFQATT and SNEGSKA (reference sequence). The CDR3 is made up of 15 amino acids. CDR3 nucleotides: TGCAGTGCTAGAGGACCAGGGGGGGTGGGTGAAAAACTGTTTTTT. Translation: CSARGPGGVGEKLFF.

This clonotype was found many times. This chain links TRBV12-5 with TRBJ2-5, with 8 bases identical to TRBD1. The CDR3 is 13 residues long. V dropped 6 bases and J dropped 4; count of bases not matched to a gene: 4. Per germline, CDR1 LGHNT and CDR2 FRNRAP. The CDR3 is CASGPDRGETQYF. For the CDR3, the DNA is TGTGCTAGTGGCCCAGACAGGGGAGAGACCCAGTACTTC.

This clonotype was detected many times. This rearrangement joins TRBV28 to TRBJ2-3; TRBD1 agrees at 7 bases. From germline, CDR1 is MDHEN and CDR2 SYDVKM. The CDR3 consists of 17 residues. V lost 5 bases to trimming and J lost 1 base; unmatched junction nucleotides: 12. This CDR3 is CASSLIFGTAGTDTQYF. The CDR3, as DNA: TGTGCCAGCAGTCTAATCTTCGGGACAGCAGGCACAGATACGCAGTATTTT.

This clonotype was seen ten or more times. The chain links TRBV12-3 or TRBV12-4 to TRBJ2-1, with D possibly being TRBD1 or TRBD2 (5 bases each). The V end lost 5 bases, the J end lost 0 bases, and 11 bases lay between the germline ends. CDR3 length equals 15 residues. As DNA, the CDR3 is TGTGCCAGCAGTCTCCGGGACGGCTCCTACAATGAGCAGTTCTTC. Protein sequence: CASSLRDGSYNEQFF.

This clonotype was found many times. This rearrangement joins TRBV11-1 to TRBJ2-1; 11 bases align to TRBD2. Germline V gene lookup returns CDR1 SGHAT and CDR2 FQDESV (reference sequence). The CDR3 spans 16 residues. With V trimmed by 6 bases and J by 1 base, 5 bases remained unmatched. CDR3 sequence (DNA): TGTGCCAGCAGTTTACTAGCGGGAGAATCCTACAATGAGCAGTTCTTC. It is translated as CASSLLAGESYNEQFF.

This clonotype was recorded a few times. V and J are TRBV20-1 and TRBJ1-2; D is unclear. CDR1 DFQATT and CDR2 SNEGSKA come from the germline V gene (reference sequence). Between the trimmed V and J ends, which lost 6 bases and 9 bases, there was a span of 14 bases. There are 11 residues in the CDR3. CDR3 DNA sequence: TGCAGTGCCTACACCGGTCGGAGCTACACCTTC. Translation: CSAYTGRSYTF.

Of note for this clonotype: With a much larger clone just one base away, this may be a read error. The genes are TRBV27 and TRBJ2-5; D ambiguous. V lost 3 bases to trimming and J lost 3 bases, with 14 bases between them. Germline CDR1 is MNHEY and CDR2 is SMNVEV (reference sequence). This CDR3 is 15 amino acids long. The CDR3 bases are TGTGCCAGCAGTTTGGTTCAGGCGGCAGAAGAGACCCAGTACTTC. Translating it yields CASSLVQAAEETQYF.

This clonotype was found a few times. A read error may account for a junction end that differs from germline. J is TRBJ2-7 and V is TRBV20-1, with 8 bases identical to TRBD1. This CDR3 has 17 amino acids. Germline loops: CDR1 DFQATT, CDR2 SNEGSKA (reference sequence). CDR3 protein: CGALYTGTRTGTYEQYF. CDR3 sequence (DNA): TGCGGTGCTCTTTACACCGGAACCCGGACAGGGACGTACGAGCAGTACTTC.

This clonotype came up a few times. The V call is TRBV9, the J call TRBJ2-4; 7 positions agree with TRBD1. V lost 3 bases and J lost 5; bases outside the gene matches: 2. The CDR3 extends over 13 amino acids. Germline loops: CDR1 SGDLS, CDR2 YYNGEE. CDR3 nucleotides: TGTGCCAGCAGCGACAGGGGTCAAAACATTCAGTACTTC. It translates to CASSDRGQNIQYF.

This clonotype was counted ten times or more. The CDR3 DNA sequence: TGTGCCAGCAGTGAACCGGGGTCGCGGACAGGGAACACTGAAGCTTTCTTT. Translated: CASSEPGSRTGNTEAFF. This chain connects TRBV6-1 to TRBJ1-1; 7 nucleotides agree with TRBD1. Looked up from germline, CDR1 is MNHNS and CDR2 is SASEGT. The CDR3 is 17 amino acids. The ends lost 2 bases at V and 1 base at J; junction bases unmatched: 10.

CDR3 sequence (DNA): TGTGCCGGCCGGGACAAGGGAAACACCATATATTTT. Its translation is CAGRDKGNTIYF. V is TRBV30 and J is TRBJ1-3; D perhaps matches TRBD1 (6 bases). This CDR3 region has 12 residues. Germline V gene lookup returns CDR1 GTSNPN and CDR2 SVGIG (reference sequence). Trimming left V 8 bases short and J 4 bases short, with 12 bases between.

This clonotype has at least ten counts. The J gene is TRBJ1-2, the V gene TRBV11-2; the D is unclear. Germline V CDR1 and CDR2: SGHAT, FQNNGV. This CDR3 has 13 amino acids. V was trimmed by 5 bases and J by 3 bases, leaving 10 bases between them. The CDR3 loop is CASSRLSDYGYTF. The CDR3 DNA reads as TGTGCCAGCAGCCGACTCAGCGACTATGGCTACACCTTC.

The V and J genes are TRBV7-3 and TRBJ2-1; 9 positions match TRBD2. This CDR3 comprises 15 residues. V lost 7 bases, J lost 8 bases, and 12 bases stayed unmatched. Germline V gene lookup returns CDR1 SGHTA and CDR2 FQGTGA. CDR3 amino acids: CASIPGTSPFDEQFF. Written as DNA, the CDR3 is TGTGCCAGCATCCCCGGGACTAGCCCCTTTGATGAGCAGTTCTTC.

This clonotype showed up many times. This chain uses TRBV11-1 with TRBJ2-1; 14 bases agree with TRBD2. The J segment lost 1 base and the V segment lost 5 bases, leaving 7 bases of the junction unmatched. Germline CDR1 SGHAT, CDR2 FQDESV (reference sequence). The CDR3 is made up of 18 amino acids. CDR3 coding DNA: TGTGCCAGCAGCAGCCGGGGACTAGCGGGAGCTTCCTACAATGAGCAGTTCTTC. Translating gives CASSSRGLAGASYNEQFF.

This clonotype was counted between two and nine times. The chain recombines TRBV25-1 with TRBJ1-2; D unresolved. Germline assignment: CDR1 MGHDK and CDR2 SYGVNS. Trimming pared 1 base from V and 4 bases from J, leaving 13 bases between. The CDR3 consists of 15 residues. The CDR3 DNA follows: TGTGCCAGCAGTGAATCGGCGCTCCGAGGCTATGGCTACACCTTC. Residues: CASSESALRGYGYTF.